The 8 T cell receptor beta chains below were found in one sample sequenced in a study of blood T cell repertoires in COVID-19. Repertoires were generated with immunoSEQ multiplex PCR, while TCRdb's copy carries only in-frame clones and drops some. The table records roughly 190,000 clones, about 88% of them present only once. The sample comprised peripheral blood. The receptors here all came from a man aged 35-49 years with active or convalescent COVID-19.

The chain is built from TRBV12-5 and TRBJ2-7; 8 nucleotides align to TRBD1. CDR1 LGHNT and CDR2 FRNRAP come from the germline V gene. V shed 4 bases, J shed 9 bases, and the junction held 14 bases outside the gene matches. This CDR3 region has 15 residues. CDR3 region: CASGSQGASTTWQYF. CDR3 nucleotide sequence: TGTGCTAGTGGTTCCCAGGGGGCCTCTACTACGTGGCAGTACTTC.

This clone was seen a single time. The V and J genes are TRBV12-3 or TRBV12-4 and TRBJ1-4; 9 bases align to TRBD1. V was clipped by 8 bases and J by 4 bases; unmatched bases: 2. There are 13 residues in the CDR3. CDR3 nucleotide sequence: TGTGCCAGCCTGGACAGGGGTAATGAAAAACTGTTTTTT. Its protein product is CASLDRGNEKLFF.

This chain uses TRBV11-1 with TRBJ1-6, with a weak D call TRBD1 (5 bases). CDR3 size: 14 residues. The germline CDR1 and CDR2 sequences are SGHAT and FQDESV (reference sequence). V gave up 0 bases and J gave up 7 bases, with 7 bases separating them. The CDR3 spells CASSLARQNSPLHF. In DNA, the CDR3 is TGTGCCAGCAGCTTAGCGCGACAGAATTCACCCCTCCACTTT.

The chain recombines TRBV7-2 with TRBJ1-3; TRBD1 might be the D (5 bases). This CDR3 spans 18 amino acids. V shed 1 base and J shed 3 bases, with 19 bases lying between them. Germline V CDR1 and CDR2: SGHTA, FQGNSA. The CDR3 loop reads CASSLVGTLAGGGNTIYF. CDR3 DNA sequence: TGTGCCAGCAGCTTAGTGGGGACCCTAGCCGGGGGTGGAAACACCATATATTTT.

J is TRBJ2-2 and V is TRBV7-2; maybe TRBD2 (6 bases). Germline V gives CDR1 SGHTA, CDR2 FQGNSA. Trimming took 5 bases from V and 5 from J, leaving 12 bases between them. The CDR3 length is 14 residues. CDR3 loop: CASSVNGGTGELFF. The CDR3 coding sequence is TGTGCCAGCAGCGTCAATGGAGGGACCGGGGAGCTGTTTTTT. Variable domain in full (rest from reference TRBV7-2 and TRBJ2-2): GAGVSQSPSNKVTEKGKDVELRCDPISGHTALYWYRQSLGQGLEFLIYFQGNSAPDKSGLPSDRFSAERTGGSVSTLTIQRTQQEDSAVYLCASSVNGGTGELFFGEGSRLTVL.

The chain has TRBV4-3 and TRBJ2-7; 10 bases are shared with TRBD2. Germline trimming cut 0 bases from V and 3 bases from J; bases unmatched to any gene: 17. The CDR3 extends over 20 amino acids. Germline loops: CDR1 LGHNA, CDR2 YSLEER. CDR3 in amino acids: CASSQDYSEVVAGGGYEQYF. DNA of the CDR3: TGCGCCAGCAGCCAAGATTATTCAGAAGTTGTAGCGGGGGGAGGCTACGAGCAGTACTTC.

The chain joins TRBV6-6 to TRBJ1-2, with D uncertain. V shed 5 bases and J shed 7 bases, with 8 bases lying between them. The CDR3 length is 11 residues. Germline CDR1 MNHNY, CDR2 SVGAGI (reference sequence). The DNA for the CDR3 is TGTGCCAGCAGTACAGCCGTTGGCTACACCTTC. Amino acids: CASSTAVGYTF.

This clone was seen more than once but under ten times. The gene calls are TRBV19 and TRBJ1-2; D ambiguous. V was shortened by 4 bases and J by 4 bases, with 16 bases between the two germline ends. The length of the CDR3 is 15 residues. In germline, CDR1 is LNHDA, CDR2 SQIVND (reference sequence). In DNA, the CDR3 is TGTGCCAGTAGTACCGATGGAGCATATACCTATGGCTACACCTTC. Encoded protein: CASSTDGAYTYGYTF.